This passage covers 6 T cell receptor beta chains from one sample sequenced in a study of cytomegalovirus exposure and HLA in healthy donors. The PCR contained 60 Vbeta and 13 Jbeta primers. Only in-frame clones appear in the TCRdb table, and some are missing; sequencing was by immunoSEQ multiplex PCR. The sample gives about 190,000 clones, around 83% of which show up once; roughly 1.6% is in the top ten. Material for sequencing was PBMCs. The receptors stem from a man in his forties or fifties in good health and CMV-seronegative.

This chain uses TRBV18 with TRBJ2-7, with 7 bases lining up with TRBD1. J lost 2 bases, V lost 6 bases, and 7 bases had no gene match. Germline V lookup: CDR1 KGHSH, CDR2 LQKENI. This CDR3 contains 14 residues. The DNA for the CDR3 is TGTGCCAGCTCTCCTGGGACAGATACCTACGAGCAGTACTTC. Translating gives CASSPGTDTYEQYF. Drawing the rest from reference TRBV18 and TRBJ2-7, the complete variable domain is NAGVMQNPRHLVRRRGQEARLRCSPMKGHSHVYWYRQLPEEGLKFMVYLQKENIIDESGMPKERFSAEFPKEGPSILRIQQVVRGDSAAYFCASSPGTDTYEQYFGPGTRLTVT.

This sequence joins TRBV7-8 and TRBJ1-3, with D maybe TRBD1 (5 bases). Trimming pared 1 base from V and 1 base from J, leaving 11 bases between. Germline V gene sequence: CDR1 SGHVS, CDR2 FQNEAQ. CDR3 length equals 16 residues. Written as DNA, the CDR3 is TGTGCCAGCAGCTTAGGGGTCGGGGGTTCTGGAAACACCATATATTTT. Residues: CASSLGVGGSGNTIYF.

This chain connects TRBV7-2 to TRBJ2-7; 10 positions agree with TRBD1. Germline V CDR1 and CDR2: SGHTA, FQGNSA. Losses at the gene ends were 5 bases for V and 2 bases for J; bases not matched to a gene: 9. This CDR3 has 16 amino acids. The CDR3 region has the DNA TGTGCCAGCAGCCCAACGGGGACAGGGGTTCCCTACGAGCAGTACTTC. This sequence encodes CASSPTGTGVPYEQYF.

This clone was detected only once. This chain joins TRBV6-6 and TRBJ2-4; 9 bases align to TRBD2. The CDR3 extends over 15 amino acids. Germline trimming cut 6 bases from V and 4 bases from J; bases unmatched to any gene: 7. CDR1 and CDR2 (germline): MNHNY, SVGAGI (reference sequence). CDR3 in amino acids: CASSQGGGGKNIQYF. The CDR3 DNA follows: TGTGCCAGCAGCCAAGGCGGGGGGGGTAAAAACATTCAGTACTTC.

The rearrangement uses TRBV2 and TRBJ2-3; 10 bases align to TRBD1. This CDR3 has 14 residues. Germline V CDR1 and CDR2: SNHLY, FYNNEI. Trimming cost V 8 bases and J 3 bases; bases outside gene matches: 5. CDR3 sequence reads: CASVRTGGTDTQYF. In nucleotides, the CDR3 is TGTGCCAGCGTAAGGACAGGGGGTACAGATACGCAGTATTTT.

The chain is built from TRBV6-6 and TRBJ2-1; TRBD2 aligns across 8 bases. The germline gives CDR1 MNHNY, CDR2 SVGAGI (reference sequence). With V trimmed by 5 bases and J by 12 bases, 12 bases remained unmatched. The CDR3 has 14 amino acids. CDR3 sequence reads: CASSDPGLGVGQFF. Written as DNA, the CDR3 is TGTGCCAGCAGTGACCCGGGACTAGGGGTTGGGCAGTTCTTC.